This T cell receptor (beta chain) was recovered during a study of cytomegalovirus exposure and HLA in healthy donors. As for the study in general: Prior work identified 95 million to 120 million unique TCR beta sequences in 150 million to 200 million T cells.

Primers for the PCR totalled 60 Vbeta and 13 Jbeta. Sequencing used immunoSEQ multiplex PCR; TCRdb keeps in-frame clones, though not all of them. This sample carries around 50,000 clones, roughly 80% of them seen once, and the ten largest clones take around 4.5%. Trimming left V 0 bases short and J 6 bases short, with 12 bases between. Looked up from germline, CDR1 is SGHTA and CDR2 is FQGNSA. The CDR3 runs to 14 residues. Study-wide results and caveats: Relative to the approximately 700-donor mean, N-insertions were reportedly fewer in an Asian-associated ancestry cluster in a later analysis. The study found most TCR sequences rare, yet found some public TCRs in many donors. Earlier findings revealed that most TCR beta V segments proved productive either about 90% or about 30% of the time.

Note on this clone: Its antigen is not known.

The clonotype was recovered from a man aged 25 to 45 in good health and CMV-seronegative. Sequenced material: PBMCs. The rearrangement uses TRBV7-2 and TRBJ2-7, with a possible D match to TRBD2 (5 bases). The CDR3, as DNA: TGTGCCAGCAGCTTAGCTGCTAGCTCGGCCGAGCAGTACTTC. Translating gives CASSLAASSAEQYF.